Below, 16 T cell receptor beta chains from the same sample are listed, as sequenced in a study of blood T cells in healthy people across ages. A second 7 to 11 cycle PCR used barcoded and J-beta primers. TCRdb used MiXCR to reprocess the 5' RACE reads, holding one entry per CDR3 protein. The data hold approximately 730,000 distinct CDR3 sequences, with 40% to 45% observed a single time. Source material: blood. These receptor sequences come from a woman aged 55-69 years in good health.

This clonotype occurred many times. V and J are TRBV27 and TRBJ2-6, with D tentatively TRBD2 (5 bases). From germline, CDR1 is MNHEY and CDR2 SMNVEV (reference sequence). CDR3 length: 18 residues. Trimming took 0 bases from V and 4 from J, leaving 16 bases between them. The CDR3 bases are TGTGCCAGCAGTTTATCTGGTGCTAGCTCCTCCGGGGCCAACGTCCTGACTTTC. Translation: CASSLSGASSSGANVLTF.

This clonotype was detected a few times. V and J are TRBV6-2 or TRBV6-3 and TRBJ2-1; 12 nucleotides line up with TRBD2. V dropped 1 base and J dropped 2; count of bases not matched to a gene: 9. From germline, CDR1 is MNHEY and CDR2 SVGEGT. This CDR3 is built from 19 residues. CDR3 sequence: CASSYLRTSGKGPYNEQFF. As DNA, the CDR3 is TGTGCCAGCAGTTACTTGAGGACTAGCGGGAAGGGCCCCTACAATGAGCAGTTCTTC.

The chain couples TRBV3-1 to TRBJ2-1; 11 bases are a match to TRBD2. V was pared by 4 bases and J by 4 bases, with 6 bases of the junction left unmatched. CDR1 LGHDT and CDR2 YNNKEL come from the germline V gene (reference sequence). This CDR3 region has 16 residues. For the CDR3, the DNA is TGTGCCAGCAGCCCTATGACTAGCGGGATTTACAATGAGCAGTTCTTC. This codes for CASSPMTSGIYNEQFF.

The gene calls are TRBV20-1 and TRBJ2-7, with D perhaps matching TRBD2 (5 bases). V lost 3 bases, J lost 3 bases, and 15 bases lay in between. Looked up from germline, CDR1 is DFQATT and CDR2 is SNEGSKA (reference sequence). This CDR3 contains 14 residues. The CDR3 DNA sequence: TGCAGTGCTAGCAGATGGGTTCGGGGCTACGAGCAGTACTTC. Amino acid sequence: CSASRWVRGYEQYF.

The CDR3 DNA reads as TGTGCCAGCAGAAGGGGACAGACGGGTATTTGGGATACGCAGTATTTT. Translating gives CASRRGQTGIWDTQYF. The chain joins TRBV12-3 or TRBV12-4 to TRBJ2-3, with 7 bases matching TRBD1. After removal of 6 bases from V and 6 bases from J, the junction contained 15 bases not matched to a gene. The CDR3 sequence is 16 residues long.

The V call is TRBV3-1, the J call TRBJ1-1; weak D call: TRBD1 (5 bases). V gave up 4 bases and J gave up 0 bases, with 15 bases separating them. Germline V CDR1 and CDR2: LGHDT, YNNKEL (reference sequence). The length of the CDR3 is 16 residues. In DNA form, the CDR3 reads TGTGCCAGCAGCCCCTCAGACAGAGATATGAACACTGAAGCTTTCTTT. This gives the protein CASSPSDRDMNTEAFF.

The chain uses TRBV7-9 and TRBJ2-5; D not certain. CDR1 is SEHNR, CDR2 FQNEAQ, per germline (reference sequence). The CDR3 extends over 14 amino acids. The germline V and J ends were trimmed by 5 bases and 2 bases, with 12 bases remaining between them. The CDR3 DNA reads as TGTGCCAGCAGCCACCCCTTATTACAAGAGACCCAGTACTTC. The encoded protein is CASSHPLLQETQYF. The full variable domain, rest sourced from reference TRBV7-9 and TRBJ2-5, is DTGVSQNPRHKITKRGQNVTFRCDPISEHNRLYWYRQTLGQGPEFLTYFQNEAQLEKSRLLSDRFSAERPKGSFSTLEIQRTEQGDSAMYLCASSHPLLQETQYFGPGTRLLVL.

J is TRBJ1-2 and V is TRBV20-1, with 7 bases identical to TRBD1. In germline, CDR1 is DFQATT, CDR2 SNEGSKA (reference sequence). Losses at the gene ends were 3 bases for V and 6 bases for J; bases not matched to a gene: 10. The length of the CDR3 is 14 residues. CDR3 nucleotides: TGCAGTGCTAGGGACCCACAGGGGACTCATGGCTACACCTTC. Amino acid sequence: CSARDPQGTHGYTF.

The rearrangement joins TRBV20-1 to TRBJ2-7; D ambiguous. V was clipped by 7 bases and J by 1 base, with 20 bases between them. Germline V lookup: CDR1 DFQATT, CDR2 SNEGSKA (reference sequence). The CDR3 runs 15 residues. CDR3 DNA: TGCAGTGTTCCCGGCTATATGCGTGGTTCCTACGAGCAGTACTTC. It encodes CSVPGYMRGSYEQYF.

The V and J genes are TRBV20-1 and TRBJ2-5; D is perhaps TRBD2 (7 bases). CDR3 length equals 13 residues. The V end lost 4 bases, the J end lost 3 bases, and 12 bases lay between the germline ends. Germline V lookup: CDR1 DFQATT, CDR2 SNEGSKA (reference sequence). CDR3 bases: TGCAGTGCTATGGCGGGGGCAGAAGAGACCCAGTACTTC. Its translation is CSAMAGAEETQYF.

In this sample, this clonotype turned up once. CDR3 coding DNA: TGCAGTGCTAGCAAGGATGGAAGCGGACCCGCCTACGAGCAGTACTTC. Translating gives CSASKDGSGPAYEQYF. The chain combines TRBV20-1 with TRBJ2-7; a possible D gene is TRBD2 (5 bases). Germline V gene lookup returns CDR1 DFQATT and CDR2 SNEGSKA (reference sequence). The ends were cut back, 3 bases at V and 2 bases at J, with 20 bases in the middle. This CDR3 contains 16 residues.

In this sample, this clonotype turned up a few times. The V call is TRBV2, the J call TRBJ2-1; 9 bases fit TRBD2. The germline gives CDR1 SNHLY, CDR2 FYNNEI. V was pared by 0 bases and J by 7 bases, with 10 bases of the junction left unmatched. The CDR3 consists of 17 residues. CDR3 sequence: CASSEAGGAGGPNEQFF. The DNA for the CDR3 is TGTGCCAGCAGTGAAGCGGGCGGGGCGGGGGGGCCTAATGAGCAGTTCTTC. Full variable domain (outside the CDR3, taken from reference TRBV2 and TRBJ2-1): EPEVTQTPSHQVTQMGQEVILRCVPISNHLYFYWYRQILGQKVEFLVSFYNNEISEKSEIFDDQFSVERPDGSNFTLKIRSTKLEDSAMYFCASSEAGGAGGPNEQFFGPGTRLTVL.

Regarding this clonotype: This may be a read error: a much more frequent sequence differs by one nucleotide. The J gene is TRBJ1-2, the V gene TRBV6-5; unclear D gene. Germline V gene data show CDR1 as MNHEY and CDR2 as SVGAGI. The V and J ends lost 9 bases and 2 bases respectively, with 10 bases between them. The CDR3 length is 12 residues. CDR3 residues: CARSPDNYGYTF. The DNA for the CDR3 is TGTGCCAGAAGCCCGGACAACTATGGCTACACCTTC.

This clonotype has just a few counts. This chain uses TRBV12-3 or TRBV12-4 with TRBJ2-3; tentatively, D is TRBD1 or TRBD2 (5 bases each). Trimming took 7 bases from V and 0 from J, leaving 23 bases between them. The length of the CDR3 is 18 residues. For the CDR3, the DNA is TGTGCCAGCACTTTTGACAGATGGGACGCCAAGAGCACAGATACGCAGTATTTT. Its protein is CASTFDRWDAKSTDTQYF.

This rearrangement joins TRBV7-9 to TRBJ2-1, with D unclear. CDR1 and CDR2 (germline): SEHNR, FQNEAQ (reference sequence). The length of the CDR3 is 16 residues. Trimming removed 9 bases at V and 4 bases at J, with 22 bases between. As DNA, the CDR3 is TGTGCCAGTCTCACGTGGCGGCCGAACGCGTACAATGAGCAGTTCTTC. Translating it yields CASLTWRPNAYNEQFF.

This chain uses TRBV20-1 with TRBJ1-1; TRBD1 aligns across 7 bases. CDR3 length: 15 residues. Germline trimming cut 0 bases from V and 0 bases from J; bases unmatched to any gene: 4. Germline CDR1 is DFQATT and CDR2 is SNEGSKA (reference sequence). CDR3 DNA: TGCAGTGCTAGAGACCCCAGGGGGATGAACACTGAAGCTTTCTTT. Translating it yields CSARDPRGMNTEAFF.